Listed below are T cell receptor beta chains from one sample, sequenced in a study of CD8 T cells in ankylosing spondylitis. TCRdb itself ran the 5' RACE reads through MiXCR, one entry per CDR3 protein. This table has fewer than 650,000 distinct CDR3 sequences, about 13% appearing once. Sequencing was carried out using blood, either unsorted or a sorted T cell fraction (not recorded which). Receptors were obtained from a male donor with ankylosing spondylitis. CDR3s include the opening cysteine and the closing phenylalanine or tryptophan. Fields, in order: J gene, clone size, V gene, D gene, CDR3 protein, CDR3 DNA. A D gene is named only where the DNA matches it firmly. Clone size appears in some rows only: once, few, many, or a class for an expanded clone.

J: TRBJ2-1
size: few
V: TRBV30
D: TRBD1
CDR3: CAWRNRGNYNEQFF
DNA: TGTGCCTGGAGGAACAGGGGAAATTACAATGAGCAGTTCTTC

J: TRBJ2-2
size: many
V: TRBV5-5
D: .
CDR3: CASSRWGDRNTGELFF
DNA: TGTGCCAGCAGCAGATGGGGGGACAGGAACACCGGGGAGCTGTTTTTT

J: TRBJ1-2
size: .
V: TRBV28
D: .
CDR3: CASSATGLRRDYGYTF
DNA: TGTGCCAGCAGTGCAACAGGACTACGAAGGGACTATGGCTACACCTTC

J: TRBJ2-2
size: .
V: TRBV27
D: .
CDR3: CASSQRGPEETGELFF
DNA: TGTGCCAGCAGTCAGAGGGGTCCCGAAGAAACCGGGGAGCTGTTTTTT

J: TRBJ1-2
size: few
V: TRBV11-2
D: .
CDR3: CASSLTWRASNGYTF
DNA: TGTGCCAGCAGCCTGACGTGGAGGGCGAGCAATGGCTACACCTTC

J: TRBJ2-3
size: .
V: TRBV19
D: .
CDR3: CASSMPDSGTDTQYF
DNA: TGTGCCAGTAGTATGCCGGACAGCGGCACAGATACGCAGTATTTT

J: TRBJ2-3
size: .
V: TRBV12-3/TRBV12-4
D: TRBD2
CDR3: CASSFLAGGSTDTQYF
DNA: TGTGCCAGCAGCTTCTTAGCGGGAGGGAGCACAGATACGCAGTATTTT

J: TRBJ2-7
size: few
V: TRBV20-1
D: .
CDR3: CSVSGDSPYEQYF
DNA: TGCAGTGTTTCGGGGGACAGTCCCTACGAGCAGTACTTC

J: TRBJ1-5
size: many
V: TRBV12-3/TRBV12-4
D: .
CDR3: CASSPMGGGNQPQHF
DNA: TGTGCCAGCAGCCCAATGGGAGGCGGCAATCAGCCCCAGCATTTT

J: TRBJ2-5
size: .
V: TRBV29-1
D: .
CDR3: CSVGFPPPQETQYF
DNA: TGCAGCGTTGGTTTCCCGCCCCCTCAAGAGACCCAGTACTTC

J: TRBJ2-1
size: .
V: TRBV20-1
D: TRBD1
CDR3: CSARDKRTGGSGAFNEQFF
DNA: TGCAGTGCTAGAGATAAGCGGACAGGGGGGTCGGGAGCCTTCAATGAGCAGTTCTTC

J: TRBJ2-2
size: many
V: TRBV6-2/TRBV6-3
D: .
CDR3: CASSYSRTGELFF
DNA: TGTGCCAGCAGTTACTCGAGAACCGGGGAGCTGTTTTTT

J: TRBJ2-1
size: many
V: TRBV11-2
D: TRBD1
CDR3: CASSAGTGYNEQFF
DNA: TGTGCCAGCAGCGCCGGGACAGGGTACAATGAGCAGTTCTTC

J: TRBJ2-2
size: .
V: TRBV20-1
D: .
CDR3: CSAPLGGGELFF
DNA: TGCAGTGCTCCTCTAGGGGGCGGGGAGCTGTTTTTT

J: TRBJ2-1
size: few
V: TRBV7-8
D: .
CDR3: CASSSWEARGSYNEQFF
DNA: TGTGCCAGCAGCTCCTGGGAAGCGCGAGGCTCCTACAATGAGCAGTTCTTC

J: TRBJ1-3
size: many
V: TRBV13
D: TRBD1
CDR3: CASSLIPGTASGNTIYF
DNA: TGTGCCAGCAGCTTAATCCCTGGGACAGCCTCTGGAAACACCATATATTTT

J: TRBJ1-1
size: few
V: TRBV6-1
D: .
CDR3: CASRHRALSTEAFF
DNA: TGTGCCAGCAGACACCGGGCCTTGAGCACTGAAGCTTTCTTT

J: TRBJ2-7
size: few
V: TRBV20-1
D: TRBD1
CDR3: CSARGQGNVYEQYF
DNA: TGCAGTGCTAGGGGACAGGGGAACGTCTACGAGCAGTACTTC

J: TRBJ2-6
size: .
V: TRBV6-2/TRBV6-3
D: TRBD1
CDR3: CASSTRSGQGGSGANVLTF
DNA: TGTGCCAGCAGTACTAGGTCGGGACAGGGAGGCTCTGGGGCCAACGTCCTGACTTTC

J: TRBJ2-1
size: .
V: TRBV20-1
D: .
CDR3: CSARDLADEQFF
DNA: TGCAGTGCTAGAGATCTTGCGGATGAGCAGTTCTTC

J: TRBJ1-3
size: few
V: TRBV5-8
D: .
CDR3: CASSFNSFSGNTIYF
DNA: TGTGCCAGCAGCTTTAACAGTTTCTCTGGAAACACCATATATTTT

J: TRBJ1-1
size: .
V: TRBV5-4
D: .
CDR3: CASSPLPQGRGAEAFF
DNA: TGTGCCAGCAGCCCCCTACCCCAGGGCCGGGGCGCTGAAGCTTTCTTT

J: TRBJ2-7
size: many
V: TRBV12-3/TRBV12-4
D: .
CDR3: CASTLGKLDEQYF
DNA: TGTGCCAGCACCCTCGGGAAGCTCGACGAGCAGTACTTC

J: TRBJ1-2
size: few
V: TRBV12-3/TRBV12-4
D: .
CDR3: CASSLIDRSKANYGYTF
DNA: TGTGCCAGCAGCTTAATAGATCGGTCAAAAGCTAACTATGGCTACACCTTC

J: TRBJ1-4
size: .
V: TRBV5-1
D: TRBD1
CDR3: CASSLRTGGNEKLFF
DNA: TGCGCCAGCAGCCTCAGGACAGGGGGTAATGAAAAACTGTTTTTT

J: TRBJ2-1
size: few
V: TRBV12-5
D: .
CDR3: CASGLWKSSYNEQFF
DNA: TGTGCTAGTGGTTTGTGGAAAAGCTCCTACAATGAGCAGTTCTTC

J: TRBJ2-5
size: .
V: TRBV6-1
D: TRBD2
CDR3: CASSSYGTSDQETQYF
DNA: TGTGCCAGCAGTAGTTACGGGACTAGCGACCAAGAGACCCAGTACTTC

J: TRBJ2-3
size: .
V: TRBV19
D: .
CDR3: CASTGSTDTQYF
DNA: TGTGCCTCCACGGGAAGCACAGATACGCAGTATTTT

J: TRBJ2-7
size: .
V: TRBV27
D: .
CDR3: CASSHSGGTHSYEQYF
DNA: TGTGCCAGCAGTCACAGTGGTGGGACACACTCCTACGAGCAGTACTTC

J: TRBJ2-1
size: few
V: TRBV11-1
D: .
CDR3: CASSLWRGRETLGNEQFF
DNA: TGTGCCAGCAGCTTATGGCGGGGGCGGGAGACCCTGGGCAATGAGCAGTTCTTC

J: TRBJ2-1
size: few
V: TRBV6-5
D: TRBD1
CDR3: CASSYPRQGRRPVYNEQFF
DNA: TGTGCCAGCAGTTACCCGAGACAGGGAAGGAGGCCCGTCTACAATGAGCAGTTCTTC

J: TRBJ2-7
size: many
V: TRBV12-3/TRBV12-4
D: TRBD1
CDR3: CASSSNRGHDEQYF
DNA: TGTGCCAGCAGTTCTAACAGGGGGCACGACGAGCAGTACTTC

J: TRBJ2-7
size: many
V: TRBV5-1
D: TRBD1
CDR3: CASSLTGTYEQYF
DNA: TGTGCCAGCAGCTTGACAGGGACCTACGAGCAGTACTTC

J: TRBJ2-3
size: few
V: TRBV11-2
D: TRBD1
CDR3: CASSRSGTDNTDTQYF
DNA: TGTGCCAGCAGCCGATCCGGGACAGACAACACAGATACGCAGTATTTT

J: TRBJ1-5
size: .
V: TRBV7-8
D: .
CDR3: CASSNSGQPQHF
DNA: TGTGCCAGCAGCAATTCCGGACAGCCCCAGCATTTT

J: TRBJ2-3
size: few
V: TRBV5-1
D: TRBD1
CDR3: CASTDRGPDTQYF
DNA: TGCGCCAGCACCGACAGGGGGCCAGATACGCAGTATTTT

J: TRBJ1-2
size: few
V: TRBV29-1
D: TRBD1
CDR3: CSVEDWDRRFGYTF
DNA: TGCAGCGTTGAAGACTGGGACAGGAGGTTTGGCTACACCTTC

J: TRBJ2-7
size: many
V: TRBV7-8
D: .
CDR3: CASSLGLDREQYF
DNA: TGTGCCAGCAGCTTAGGGTTAGATCGGGAGCAGTACTTC

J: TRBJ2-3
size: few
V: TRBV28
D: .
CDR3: CASSEGATDTQYF
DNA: TGTGCCAGCAGCGAGGGAGCGACAGATACGCAGTATTTT

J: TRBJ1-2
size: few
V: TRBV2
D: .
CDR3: CASSERTAFHGYTF
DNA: TGTGCCAGCAGTGAAAGGACAGCCTTCCATGGCTACACCTTC

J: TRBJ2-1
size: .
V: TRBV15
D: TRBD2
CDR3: CATSRAAGSSNEQFF
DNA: TGTGCCACCAGCAGAGCAGCGGGATCTTCCAATGAGCAGTTCTTC

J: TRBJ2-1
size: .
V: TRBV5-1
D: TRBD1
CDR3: CASSLAGGIEQFF
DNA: TGCGCCAGCAGCTTAGCAGGGGGCATTGAGCAGTTCTTC

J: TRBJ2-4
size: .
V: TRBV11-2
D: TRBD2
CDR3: CASSDLSGRAKNIQYF
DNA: TGTGCCAGCAGCGACCTTAGCGGGAGAGCCAAAAACATTCAGTACTTC

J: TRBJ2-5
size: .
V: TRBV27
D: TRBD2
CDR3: CASSSWAGDPQETQYF
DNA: TGTGCCAGCAGTTCCTGGGCGGGGGATCCCCAAGAGACCCAGTACTTC

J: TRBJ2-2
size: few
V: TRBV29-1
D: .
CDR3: CSVKGVEYTGELFF
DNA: TGCAGCGTCAAGGGGGTCGAATACACCGGGGAGCTGTTTTTT